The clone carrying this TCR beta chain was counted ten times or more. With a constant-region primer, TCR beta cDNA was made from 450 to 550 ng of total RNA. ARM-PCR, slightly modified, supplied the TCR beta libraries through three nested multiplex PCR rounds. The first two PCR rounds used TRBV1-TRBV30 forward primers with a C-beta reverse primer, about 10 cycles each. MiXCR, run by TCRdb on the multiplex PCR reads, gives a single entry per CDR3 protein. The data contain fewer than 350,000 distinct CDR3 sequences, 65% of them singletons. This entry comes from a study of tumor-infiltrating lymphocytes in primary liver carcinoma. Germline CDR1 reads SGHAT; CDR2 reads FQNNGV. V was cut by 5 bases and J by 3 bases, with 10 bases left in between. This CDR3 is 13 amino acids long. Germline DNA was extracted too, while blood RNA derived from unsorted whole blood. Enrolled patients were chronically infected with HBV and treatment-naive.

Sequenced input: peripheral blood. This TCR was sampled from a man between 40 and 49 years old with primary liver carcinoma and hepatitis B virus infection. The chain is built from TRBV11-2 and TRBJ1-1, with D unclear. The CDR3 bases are TGTGCCAGCAGCCCCCAGATGGACACTGAAGCTTTCTTT. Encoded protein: CASSPQMDTEAFF.